This T cell receptor beta chain was documented in a study of shared clonotypes between healthy human individuals (dated by TCRdb to the early 2020s). With regard to the full study: A few men and two women, aged 18 to 49 years, made up the cohort. Per donor, leukapheresis produced somewhere between about 0.8 and 9 billion PBMCs. To increase sequencing depth and limit assay-specific biases, different laboratories used diverse techniques to prepare libraries and sequence TCR repertoires. For each donor, CD4 naive and CD4 memory were each run on three plates, CD8 naive on two plates, and CD8 memory on one plate. To estimate repertoire size and how much clonotype sharing occurs between individuals, the study deeply sequenced the blood TCR repertoires of five or six healthy adults. Overall study results and their limits: Roughly 5% of naive CD4, around 3.5% of naive CD8, about 2.5% of memory CD4, and less than 0.45% of memory CD8 clonotypes were shared across several donors. Estimated clonotype richness was generally larger for naive than for memory subsets. Sampling was restricted to blood, and TCR repertoires in tissues likely differ from the TCR repertoires found in blood. Based on pairwise subsampling, the degree of clonotype sharing among donors was expected to be affected by sequencing depth. Compared with non-shared clonotypes, the clonotypes found in all four sorted-subset donors had higher generation probabilities. Because the study included only a small number of donors, the genetic and exposure-history diversity represented was limited. Rarefaction of sorted-subset datasets indicated incomplete sequencing despite the large sequencing depth.

V is trimmed back by 7 bases and J by 2 bases, and the junction contains 0 bases that no gene match accounts for. The CDR3, from cysteine to phenylalanine, totals 12 residues. Of all the DNA, just the CDR3 is kept, 36 bases in frame from base 1. CDR1 SGDLS and CDR2 YYNGEE are derived from the germline V gene. The donors were healthy, HIV-negative adults who had no recently reported acute infections or vaccinations. Every donor was a Caucasian adult living in Nashville, Tennessee, USA. CD4+ T cells were enriched by magnetic negative selection; naive cells were then positively selected on CD45RA, and the negative fraction formed the memory subset. Blood was collected by leukapheresis, and PBMCs were isolated by Ficoll-Histopaque density gradient centrifugation and then cryopreserved in liquid nitrogen vapor phase. Purity and quantity of every magnetically sorted T cell population were checked by analytical flow cytometry. Genomic DNA was isolated from every sorted fraction and measured by UV absorbance on a Nanodrop 2000c.

Regarding this clone: Its antigen remains undetermined. It has no much larger one-base neighbor in the sample; base qualities were not kept.

Using the deep immunoSEQ assay, TCR CDR3 regions were amplified from genomic DNA by multiplex PCR. For each cell subset, the extracted genomic DNA was distributed evenly across all wells of several immunoSEQ 96-well plates, and each plate served as one replicate. For sorted subsets, approximately 200 ng of genomic DNA, equivalent to roughly 30,000 T cell genomes, went into each replicate PCR. Purified libraries were quantified with a Qubit 3.0 fluorometer, sized on a Bioanalyzer 2100, and re-quantified with the KAPA Library Quantification kit. Every immunoSEQ 96-well plate was sequenced on a separate single-read 150-cycle Illumina NextSeq 550 flow cell. For the original study's pipeline: Because only junctional sequences without quality scores were contained in the immunoSEQ output, filtering matching that applied to full-length reads could not be performed. To assign V/J genes and CDR3, sequences were annotated against IMGT germline references using PyIR, a Python wrapper for IgBLAST v1.9. Reads with weak V/J assignments (E-value above 1e-6), missing CDR3, stop codons, out-of-frame junctions, or ambiguous translated residues were removed. A V3J clonotype was defined by an identical inferred V gene, J gene, and CDR3 amino acid sequence. The percentage overlap between two repertoires was calculated by dividing the number of shared unique clonotypes by the size of the smaller repertoire. Three approaches were used to assess repertoire richness: RTK rarefaction, the Chao1 estimator, and Recon v2.1 estimates of unobserved clonotypes. OLGA was used to compute generation probabilities for all TCRbeta clonotypes that the gDNA method yielded from a handful of donors. This is the immuneACCESS table as TCRdb keeps it, with only in-frame sequences that have V and J called. A part of the clones is gone; compared with another copy, unresolved V genes explain less than half, and the rest is unexplained. V and J calls and clone size follow that table, whereas D and trimming were derived from the DNA. Across this sample there are roughly 2.6 million clones, with 85% to 95% seen only once. Clones ranked in the top ten supply 0.14% of the sample.

This chain joins TRBV9 to TRBJ2-5, and TRBD1 matches 9 of the central bases. This receptor was taken from a man aged 18 to 30 in good health. Sequencing was performed on naive CD4+ T cells sorted from blood. The sample's cell subset or site label, decoded: CD45RA+ positively selected. This receptor carries the CDR3 CASGQGQETQYF. The nucleotide sequence is TGTGCCAGCGGACAGGGGCAAGAGACCCAGTACTTC.